These 20 T cell receptor beta chains were all obtained from the same sample, sequenced in a study of beta chain features in type 1 diabetes. Which antigens these TCRs recognize remains unknown. Expressed TCRB transcripts were sequenced because the entire RNA isolate underwent reverse transcription. Using immunoSEQ multiplex PCR, the repertoire was profiled, and TCRdb retains in-frame clones only, with some absent. The repertoire includes roughly 230,000 clones, about a tenth of them detected once, and 0.017% sits in the top ten. Study observations and caveats: Shortening that was moderate but significant affected the TCRB CDR3s of Type 1 diabetes patients in all four CD4+ subsets.

Sequencing was performed on naive CD4+ T cells from blood. The receptors were gathered from a man in his thirties or forties with type 1 diabetes.

The chain links TRBV11-2 to TRBJ2-2, with TRBD2 as a possible D gene (5 bases). V lost 0 bases to trimming and J lost 6 bases, with 17 bases between them. CDR3 length: 17 amino acids. The germline CDR1 and CDR2 sequences are SGHAT and FQNNGV. The CDR3 region has the DNA TGTGCCAGCAGCTTAGATATCACGGGGTTTGACGCCGGGGAGCTGTTTTTT. As protein: CASSLDITGFDAGELFF.

This chain links TRBV18 with TRBJ1-1; D is perhaps TRBD1 (6 bases). Trimming pared 2 bases from V and 1 base from J, leaving 8 bases between. CDR3 length: 14 amino acids. Looked up from germline, CDR1 is KGHSH and CDR2 is LQKENI. This chain's CDR3 is CASSPSGENTEAFF. CDR3 coding DNA: TGTGCCAGCTCACCATCAGGGGAGAACACTGAAGCTTTCTTT.

The sample holds a few counts of this clone. The V call is TRBV15, the J call TRBJ2-1; D gene unclear. CDR3 length: 11 amino acids. Germline V gene data show CDR1 as LNHNV and CDR2 as YYDKDF (reference sequence). Trimming took 3 bases from V and 5 from J, leaving 2 bases between them. The CDR3, as DNA: TGTGCCACCAGCAGCAACAATGAGCAGTTCTTC. Translation: CATSSNNEQFF.

The chain carries TRBV4-2 and TRBJ2-7; tentatively, D is TRBD1 (6 bases). The CDR3 contains 14 residues. The V end lost 0 bases, the J end lost 5 bases, and 11 bases lay between the germline ends. Germline V lookup: CDR1 LGHNA, CDR2 YNFKEQ. CDR3 amino acids: CASSQELGADEQYF. The DNA for the CDR3 is TGTGCCAGCAGCCAAGAATTGGGGGCCGACGAGCAGTACTTC.

This clone was seen a handful of times. This sequence joins TRBV9 and TRBJ1-1, with 7 bases identical to TRBD1. CDR1 and CDR2 (germline): SGDLS, YYNGEE. With V trimmed by 4 bases and J by 4 bases, 7 bases remained unmatched. This CDR3 is 14 amino acids long. The CDR3 spells CASSPNRGFTEAFF. The CDR3 bases are TGTGCCAGCAGCCCAAACAGGGGATTCACTGAAGCTTTCTTT.

The CDR3 reads CASSDIYRNQPQHF. CDR3 coding DNA: TGTGCCAGCAGTGACATTTACAGGAATCAGCCCCAGCATTTT. This chain links TRBV2 with TRBJ1-5, with D possibly being TRBD1 (5 bases). The CDR3 runs 14 residues. The ends were cut back, 3 bases at V and 4 bases at J, with 10 bases in the middle. The germline V gene encodes CDR1 SNHLY and CDR2 FYNNEI. Full variable domain (rest looked up from reference TRBV2 and TRBJ1-5): EPEVTQTPSHQVTQMGQEVILRCVPISNHLYFYWYRQILGQKVEFLVSFYNNEISEKSEIFDDQFSVERPDGSNFTLKIRSTKLEDSAMYFCASSDIYRNQPQHFGDGTRLSIL.

This clone appeared a few times. The chain joins TRBV7-9 to TRBJ1-4; TRBD1 matches 8 bases. V gave up 5 bases and J gave up 4 bases; unmatched junction bases: 3. The CDR3 covers 14 residues. The V gene's germline CDR1 is SEHNR and CDR2 FQNEAQ (reference sequence). The CDR3 coding sequence is TGTGCCAGCAGCGTGGGACAGGTTAATGAAAAACTGTTTTTT. Translation gives CASSVGQVNEKLFF.

This clone has more than one count but fewer than ten. This chain links TRBV4-2 with TRBJ1-6; 10 positions match TRBD1. With V trimmed by 4 bases and J by 0 bases, 9 bases remained unmatched. Germline V CDR1 and CDR2: LGHNA, YNFKEQ. The CDR3 has 19 residues. The CDR3 here is CASSPPRTGGYSYNSPLHF. The CDR3 DNA follows: TGTGCCAGCAGCCCCCCGAGGACAGGGGGATACTCCTATAATTCACCCCTCCACTTT.

This clone came up a few times. The rearrangement joins TRBV7-2 to TRBJ2-3; D is unclear. Germline CDR1 is SGHTA and CDR2 is FQGNSA. The CDR3 covers 14 residues. V shed 5 bases and J shed 5 bases, with 14 bases lying between them. CDR3 nucleotide sequence: TGTGCCAGCAGCCCAGAATACGCGGAAGATACGCAGTATTTT. Translation gives CASSPEYAEDTQYF. Full variable domain (outside the CDR3, taken from reference TRBV7-2 and TRBJ2-3): GAGVSQSPSNKVTEKGKDVELRCDPISGHTALYWYRQSLGQGLEFLIYFQGNSAPDKSGLPSDRFSAERTGGSVSTLTIQRTQQEDSAVYLCASSPEYAEDTQYFGPGTRLTVL.

This chain links TRBV28 with TRBJ2-3, with D perhaps TRBD2 (5 bases). Trimming pared 3 bases from V and 6 bases from J, leaving 19 bases between. Germline V gene sequence: CDR1 MDHEN, CDR2 SYDVKM. The CDR3 has 16 residues. CDR3 nucleotides: TGTGCCAGCAGTTTGAGGGAAACGGTCGGCGGGGATACGCAGTATTTT. Protein product: CASSLRETVGGDTQYF.

V gene TRBV6-1 combines with J gene TRBJ2-7; the match to TRBD1 covers 7 bases. There are 11 residues in the CDR3. Germline CDR1 and CDR2: MNHNS and SASEGT. V dropped 8 bases and J dropped 5; count of bases not matched to a gene: 3. In DNA, the CDR3 is TGTGCCAGCGGGACAGCAGACGAGCAGTACTTC. Protein product: CASGTADEQYF.

Only a few counts were recorded for this clone. V and J are TRBV7-9 and TRBJ2-7, with TRBD2 matching over 7 bases. Germline V gene data show CDR1 as SEHNR and CDR2 as FQNEAQ (reference sequence). CDR3 size: 13 residues. Germline trimming cut 3 bases from V and 5 bases from J; bases unmatched to any gene: 4. CDR3 protein: CASSLREGDEQYF. For the CDR3, the DNA is TGTGCCAGCAGCTTGAGGGAGGGAGACGAGCAGTACTTC.

This clone was counted a few times. The CDR3 DNA is TGTGCCAGTAGGTGGGCTAGCACAGATACGCAGTATTTT. Its protein product is CASRWASTDTQYF. The chain employs TRBV6-6 and TRBJ2-3; D not certain. The V gene lost 9 bases and the J gene lost 0 bases, with 10 bases spanning the gap. The CDR3 consists of 13 residues. The V gene's germline CDR1 is MNHNY and CDR2 SVGAGI (reference sequence).

This clone was seen a handful of times. The chain recombines TRBV4-3 with TRBJ2-1; TRBD2 aligns across 11 bases. Germline lookup yields CDR1 LGHNA and CDR2 YSLEER. J lost 10 bases, V lost 0 bases, and 5 bases had no gene match. This CDR3 comprises 15 residues. DNA for the CDR3: TGCGCCAGCAGCCAAGATAGCGGGGGGGCCCGGGAGCAGTTCTTC. It codes for CASSQDSGGAREQFF.

This chain connects TRBV5-5 to TRBJ2-6, with D possibly being TRBD2 (6 bases). The CDR3 contains 16 residues. Germline V lookup: CDR1 SGHKS, CDR2 YYEKEE (reference sequence). Trimming took 3 bases from V and 0 from J, leaving 10 bases between them. CDR3 residues: CASSYAGPSGANVLTF. In nucleotides, the CDR3 is TGTGCCAGCAGCTACGCGGGGCCCTCTGGGGCCAACGTCCTGACTTTC.

This chain joins TRBV28 and TRBJ2-1; TRBD2 aligns across 10 bases. The V gene end was trimmed by 6 bases and the J gene end by 7 bases; junction bases not matched to a gene: 12. Germline V gene data show CDR1 as MDHEN and CDR2 as SYDVKM. The CDR3 loop spans 16 amino acids. CDR3 DNA: TGTGCCAGCAGCGTCGCCACTAGCGGGGTTTTTAATGAGCAGTTCTTC. Protein product: CASSVATSGVFNEQFF.

The chain carries TRBV10-3 and TRBJ2-7; no clear D gene. The CDR3 runs 14 residues. Germline V gene lookup returns CDR1 ENHRY and CDR2 SYGVKD. V was pared by 5 bases and J by 2 bases, with 13 bases between. CDR3 residues: CAISRQAPPYEQYF. DNA for the CDR3: TGTGCCATCAGTCGTCAGGCACCCCCCTACGAGCAGTACTTC.

This clone was picked up a small number of times. This chain links TRBV6-5 with TRBJ1-5; D possibly corresponds to TRBD1 (6 bases). The CDR3 runs 13 residues. Deletions cut 4 bases from V and 4 bases from J, with 8 bases between. Germline values: CDR1 MNHEY, CDR2 SVGAGI. The CDR3 DNA is TGTGCCAGCAGTTGGACAGTGAATCAGCCCCAGCATTTT. Its translation: CASSWTVNQPQHF.

This clone showed up just a few times. The CDR3 loop reads CASSPGTGDYGYTF. DNA of the CDR3: TGTGCCAGCAGCCCCGGGACAGGCGACTATGGCTACACCTTC. The chain uses TRBV2 and TRBJ1-2; 8 bases agree with TRBD1. Germline trimming cut 6 bases from V and 3 bases from J; bases unmatched to any gene: 6. CDR1 SNHLY and CDR2 FYNNEI come from the germline V gene. This CDR3 is 14 amino acids long.

The rearrangement links TRBV11-2 to TRBJ1-2, with unresolved D. This CDR3 contains 14 residues. V gave up 6 bases and J gave up 4 bases, with 15 bases separating them. Germline-derived CDR1 and CDR2 are SGHAT and FQNNGV. The chain's CDR3 is CASRGLGRSYGYTF. DNA of the CDR3: TGTGCCAGCAGAGGACTCGGACGGTCCTATGGCTACACCTTC.